The 32 T cell receptor beta chains below all came from one sample that was sequenced in a study of T-cell memory formation after mild COVID-19. TCRdb reanalysed the 5' RACE reads using MiXCR and keeps one entry per CDR3 protein. The data show a few hundred thousand distinct CDR3 sequences, with about 22% seen just once and around 8.4% held by the top ten. Sequencing used PBMCs or a T cell subset sorted from them (not recorded which). These TCRs come from an adult woman who had mild COVID-19 (a few samples of this study predate the infection). Cell type and time point are not known.

The gene calls are TRBV7-9 and TRBJ1-1; possible D gene TRBD1, 5 bases. Per germline, CDR1 SEHNR and CDR2 FQNEAQ (reference sequence). The germline V and J ends were trimmed by 2 bases and 8 bases, with 12 bases remaining between them. This CDR3 is 13 amino acids long. In DNA form, the CDR3 reads TGTGCCAGCAGCTTAATACGACAGCCCGAAGCTTTCTTT. The encoded protein is CASSLIRQPEAFF.

This CDR3 reads CASPNTGKPYEQYF. CDR3 bases: TGCGCCAGCCCTAACACGGGGAAGCCCTACGAGCAGTACTTC. The chain recombines TRBV23-1 with TRBJ2-7, with a tentative D call TRBD2 (5 bases). TRBV23-1 carries the ORF label, with uncertain function. The CDR3 length is 14 residues. V lost 8 bases and J lost 2, with 16 bases in between.

This clonotype has a handful of counts. The V call is TRBV5-6, the J call TRBJ1-5; D might be TRBD1 (5 bases). The ends were cut back, 3 bases at V and 4 bases at J, with 11 bases in the middle. CDR1 and CDR2 (germline): SGHDT, YYEEEE. The CDR3 has 14 amino acids. CDR3 in DNA: TGTGCCAGCAGCTCCTTACAGGTGAATCAGCCCCAGCATTTT. It translates to CASSSLQVNQPQHF.

In this sample, this clonotype turned up a few times. The rearrangement joins TRBV9 to TRBJ2-1; 13 bases fit TRBD2. CDR1 is SGDLS, CDR2 YYNGEE, per germline. V gave up 4 bases and J gave up 4 bases; unmatched junction bases: 8. The CDR3 sequence is 17 residues long. CDR3 bases: TGTGCCAGCAGCCCAGGGACTAGCGGGACGATTTACAATGAGCAGTTCTTC. It translates to CASSPGTSGTIYNEQFF.

This clonotype was counted a few times. The rearrangement joins TRBV18 to TRBJ1-1; D gene ambiguous. Deletions cut 4 bases from V and 2 bases from J, with 8 bases between. The germline CDR1 and CDR2 sequences are KGHSH and LQKENI. The CDR3 is 13 amino acids. In DNA form, the CDR3 reads TGTGCCAGCTCACAAGGGATCAACACTGAAGCTTTCTTT. Translated, it gives CASSQGINTEAFF.

This clonotype was seen only a few times. The chain joins TRBV20-1 to TRBJ1-1, with D possibly matching TRBD1 (5 bases). V was trimmed by 0 bases and J by 9 bases, leaving 17 bases between them. Looked up from germline, CDR1 is DFQATT and CDR2 is SNEGSKA (reference sequence). This CDR3 is 14 amino acids long. CDR3: CSARDGDSLGKAFF. CDR3 nucleotide sequence: TGCAGTGCTAGAGATGGAGACAGCCTCGGGAAAGCTTTCTTT.

This clonotype has a handful of counts. The chain carries TRBV5-6 and TRBJ2-1; 8 positions match TRBD2. The CDR3 loop spans 15 amino acids. Germline V gene lookup returns CDR1 SGHDT and CDR2 YYEEEE. Losses at the gene ends were 5 bases for V and 4 bases for J; bases not matched to a gene: 8. The CDR3: CASSSGTRNYNEQFF. CDR3 in DNA: TGTGCCAGCAGTTCCGGGACTAGAAATTACAATGAGCAGTTCTTC.

This clonotype was seen only a few times. This rearrangement joins TRBV24-1 to TRBJ2-1, with TRBD2 matching over 13 bases. The CDR3 loop spans 19 amino acids. The trim removed 5 bases at V and 0 bases at J, leaving 9 bases unmatched. Germline CDR1 reads KGHDR; CDR2 reads SFDVKD. The CDR3 DNA is TGTGCCACCAGTGGCACCACTAGCGGGAGGGTAAGCTCCTACAATGAGCAGTTCTTC. This sequence encodes CATSGTTSGRVSSYNEQFF.

CDR3 in DNA: TGCAGCGCCCAGGAGCGGGAGCAGTACTTC. This encodes CSAQEREQYF. The V and J genes are TRBV29-1 and TRBJ2-7; D may be TRBD2 (5 bases). The CDR3 is 10 residues long. V gave up 7 bases and J gave up 7 bases, with 11 bases separating them. Germline V gives CDR1 SQVTM, CDR2 ANQGSEA.

The V and J genes are TRBV5-4 and TRBJ2-3; 14 nucleotides align to TRBD2. Germline CDR1 SGHNT, CDR2 YYREEE (reference sequence). Germline trimming cut 4 bases from V and 3 bases from J; bases unmatched to any gene: 4. The CDR3 length is 16 residues. For the CDR3, the DNA is TGTGCCAGCAGCGCCTGGACTAGCGGGGGGACAGATACGCAGTATTTT. This gives the protein CASSAWTSGGTDTQYF. The full variable domain, completed using reference TRBV5-4 and TRBJ2-3, is ETGVTQSPTHLIKTRGQQVTLRCSSQSGHNTVSWYQQALGQGPQFIFQYYREEENGRGNFPPRFSGLQFPNYSSELNVNALELDDSALYLCASSAWTSGGTDTQYFGPGTRLTVL.

This clonotype has just a few counts. V is TRBV15 and J is TRBJ1-2, with D maybe TRBD1 (6 bases). Trimming left V 1 base short and J 4 bases short, with 13 bases between. The CDR3 consists of 15 residues. The germline CDR1 and CDR2 sequences are LNHNV and YYDKDF (reference sequence). CDR3 nucleotides: TGTGCCACCAGCAGAGCCTGGGCGGGGGCCTATGGCTACACCTTC. This encodes CATSRAWAGAYGYTF.

There are a few counts of this clonotype. The chain has TRBV6-5 and TRBJ2-2; D perhaps matches TRBD2 (6 bases). Germline CDR1 is MNHEY and CDR2 is SVGAGI. V was clipped by 6 bases and J by 6 bases, with 8 bases between them. The CDR3 covers 12 residues. The CDR3 spells CASRRGPGELFF. The CDR3 bases are TGTGCCAGCAGGCGGGGCCCCGGGGAGCTGTTTTTT.

In its sample, this clonotype was seen a few times. The gene calls are TRBV7-2 and TRBJ2-4; D might be TRBD1 (5 bases). CDR1 SGHTA and CDR2 FQGNSA come from the germline V gene. Trimming pared 5 bases from V and 9 bases from J, leaving 14 bases between. CDR3 length: 13 amino acids. CDR3 loop: CASSGQGLGIQYF. Here the CDR3 DNA reads TGTGCCAGCAGCGGGCAGGGCTTAGGCATTCAGTACTTC.

This clonotype was counted a few times. This chain uses TRBV3-1 with TRBJ2-1; 13 positions match TRBD2. Germline loops: CDR1 LGHDT, CDR2 YNNKEL (reference sequence). V gave up 3 bases and J gave up 8 bases; unmatched junction bases: 7. The CDR3 totals 16 residues. The CDR3 is CASSHKTSGRFDEQFF. CDR3 nucleotides: TGTGCCAGCAGCCACAAGACTAGCGGGAGGTTCGATGAGCAGTTCTTC.

The chain joins TRBV18 to TRBJ1-2; possibly TRBD1 for D (5 bases). The CDR3 is 15 residues long. CDR1 and CDR2 (germline): KGHSH, LQKENI. V gave up 0 bases and J gave up 4 bases, with 12 bases separating them. DNA of the CDR3: TGTGCCAGCTCACCACCGGGACCAGAAGGCTATGGCTACACCTTC. The encoded protein is CASSPPGPEGYGYTF.

This clonotype was seen a few times. V is TRBV28 and J is TRBJ2-4, with 10 bases fitting TRBD2. V lost 5 bases to trimming and J lost 2 bases; unmatched junction nucleotides: 12. Germline assignment: CDR1 MDHEN and CDR2 SYDVKM. The CDR3 is 18 residues long. CDR3 sequence (DNA): TGTGCCAGCAGTCCGGCTAGCGGGGGTGGATCCCCCAAAAACATTCAGTACTTC. The encoded protein is CASSPASGGGSPKNIQYF. Drawing the rest from reference TRBV28 and TRBJ2-4, the complete variable domain is DVKVTQSSRYLVKRTGEKVFLECVQDMDHENMFWYRQDPGLGLRLIYFSYDVKMKEKGDIPEGYSVSREKKERFSLILESASTNQTSMYLCASSPASGGGSPKNIQYFGAGTRLSVL.

The chain is built from TRBV5-1 and TRBJ2-7; the D is unclear. From germline, CDR1 is SGHRS and CDR2 YFSETQ. Between the trimmed V and J ends, which lost 0 bases and 7 bases, there was a span of 8 bases. This CDR3 is built from 12 residues. The DNA for the CDR3 is TGCGCCAGCAGCTTGGAGGGTCAAGAGCAGTACTTC. Protein: CASSLEGQEQYF.

This clonotype was seen a handful of times. The genes are TRBV30 and TRBJ1-1; no reliable D call. V was shortened by 3 bases and J by 3 bases, with 8 bases between the two germline ends. The germline gives CDR1 GTSNPN, CDR2 SVGIG (reference sequence). The CDR3 is 12 residues long. For the CDR3, the DNA is TGTGCCTGGAGACGGGCGTACACTGAAGCTTTCTTT. Translating gives CAWRRAYTEAFF.

In nucleotides, the CDR3 is TGTGCCAGCAGCGCGAGACGGGAATACGATGGCTACACCTTC. The encoded protein is CASSARREYDGYTF. This rearrangement joins TRBV5-6 to TRBJ1-2; D is unclear. This CDR3 region has 14 residues. Germline V lookup: CDR1 SGHDT, CDR2 YYEEEE. Trimming removed 4 bases at V and 6 bases at J, with 16 bases between.

This chain links TRBV5-1 with TRBJ1-5; D is uncertain. This CDR3 contains 14 residues. Looked up from germline, CDR1 is SGHRS and CDR2 is YFSETQ. V gave up 0 bases and J gave up 2 bases, with 6 bases separating them. CDR3 coding DNA: TGCGCCAGCAGCTTGGATTACGGCAATCAGCCCCAGCATTTT. Amino acids: CASSLDYGNQPQHF.

This chain uses TRBV10-2 with TRBJ2-7; 9 bases are shared with TRBD1. This CDR3 contains 17 residues. Germline loops: CDR1 WSHSY, CDR2 SAAADI. J gave up 4 bases and V 5 bases, and 15 bases lay outside the gene matches. The CDR3 reads CASSSRSPNRGRYEQYF. For the CDR3, the DNA is TGCGCCAGCAGTTCTCGGAGTCCAAACAGGGGGCGATACGAGCAGTACTTC.

In its sample, this clonotype was seen many times. The chain has TRBV12-3 or TRBV12-4 and TRBJ2-1, with 8 positions matching TRBD2. This CDR3 has 15 amino acids. V shed 5 bases, J shed 5 bases, and the junction held 8 bases outside the gene matches. CDR3 sequence: CASSASGRRDNEQFF. CDR3 nucleotide sequence: TGTGCCAGCAGTGCTAGCGGGCGCCGAGACAATGAGCAGTTCTTC.

This clonotype was counted between two and nine times. The CDR3 nucleotides read TGTGCCAGCAGACCCAGCGGGAGGGCCAATGAGCAGTTCTTC. This translates into CASRPSGRANEQFF. The chain links TRBV6-5 to TRBJ2-1; TRBD2 aligns across 10 bases. The CDR3 has 14 amino acids. Germline CDR1 is MNHEY and CDR2 is SVGAGI. With V trimmed by 6 bases and J by 6 bases, 5 bases remained unmatched.

This sequence joins TRBV4-3 and TRBJ1-1, with D possibly being TRBD1 (6 bases). Germline lookup yields CDR1 LGHNA and CDR2 YSLEER. Trimming removed 5 bases from V and 7 bases from J, with 11 bases in between. The CDR3 contains 12 residues. CDR3: CASSTQDSEAFF. CDR3 DNA sequence: TGCGCCAGCAGCACCCAGGACAGTGAAGCTTTCTTT.

The chain employs TRBV12-3 or TRBV12-4 and TRBJ2-1; 7 nucleotides align to TRBD2. CDR3 length equals 17 residues. Unmatched junction bases numbered 10, after V lost 5 bases and J lost 0 bases. The CDR3 reads CASSPPRWTSSYNEQFF. The CDR3 region has the DNA TGTGCCAGCAGTCCACCTCGGTGGACTAGCTCCTACAATGAGCAGTTCTTC.

The chain joins TRBV20-1 to TRBJ1-5, with D unresolved. Germline V CDR1 and CDR2: DFQATT, SNEGSKA (reference sequence). The V end was cut by 0 bases, the J end by 0 bases, with 6 bases between. The CDR3 extends over 14 amino acids. CDR3 protein: CSARDAGSNQPQHF. The DNA for the CDR3 is TGCAGTGCTAGAGATGCAGGTAGCAATCAGCCCCAGCATTTT.

In its sample, this clonotype was seen a few times. The rearrangement joins TRBV13 to TRBJ2-7; the match to TRBD1 covers 7 bases. This CDR3 region has 14 residues. Losses at the gene ends were 6 bases for V and 2 bases for J; bases not matched to a gene: 7. CDR1 and CDR2 (germline): PRHDT, FYEKMQ (reference sequence). This chain's CDR3 is CASRTKGATYEQYF. CDR3 nucleotides: TGTGCCAGCAGAACCAAGGGGGCAACCTACGAGCAGTACTTC.

This rearrangement joins TRBV5-1 to TRBJ1-1; no clear D. Germline lookup yields CDR1 SGHRS and CDR2 YFSETQ. V lost 1 base and J lost 5, with 12 bases in between. The CDR3 contains 14 residues. The CDR3 DNA reads TGCGCCAGCAGCTTGCCCGGGAGTATTACTGAAGCTTTCTTT. Its protein is CASSLPGSITEAFF. The full variable domain, completed using reference TRBV5-1 and TRBJ1-1, is KAGVTQTPRYLIKTRGQQVTLSCSPISGHRSVSWYQQTPGQGLQFLFEYFSETQRNKGNFPGRFSGRQFSNSRSEMNVSTLELGDSALYLCASSLPGSITEAFFGQGTRLTVV.

The chain recombines TRBV7-9 with TRBJ1-2; possible D gene TRBD1, 5 bases. The V gene lost 5 bases and the J gene lost 4 bases, with 14 bases spanning the gap. The CDR3 contains 14 residues. In germline, CDR1 is SEHNR, CDR2 FQNEAQ (reference sequence). In nucleotides, the CDR3 is TGTGCCAGCAGCCGAGGGGAAGGGATCTATGGCTACACCTTC. This codes for CASSRGEGIYGYTF.

This clonotype was seen more than once but under ten times. This rearrangement joins TRBV4-3 to TRBJ1-2; D not resolved. Germline V gene sequence: CDR1 LGHNA, CDR2 YSLEER. The CDR3 loop spans 14 amino acids. Deletions cut 1 base from V and 2 bases from J, with 8 bases between. The CDR3 here is CASSQVGKNYGYTF. Written as DNA, the CDR3 is TGCGCCAGCAGCCAAGTAGGCAAGAACTATGGCTACACCTTC.

The rearrangement joins TRBV27 to TRBJ2-4; D may be TRBD2 (6 bases). The CDR3 loop spans 17 amino acids. The germline gives CDR1 MNHEY, CDR2 SMNVEV (reference sequence). Between the trimmed V and J ends, which lost 8 bases and 1 base, there was a span of 21 bases. The CDR3 DNA follows: TGTGCCAGCTCCTTTATGGGGGGTCGTGGCGCCAAAAACATTCAGTACTTC. Translation: CASSFMGGRGAKNIQYF.

The chain combines TRBV20-1 with TRBJ2-3, with 8 bases that match TRBD2. The CDR3 runs 16 residues. The trim removed 0 bases at V and 2 bases at J, leaving 7 bases unmatched. The V gene's germline CDR1 is DFQATT and CDR2 SNEGSKA (reference sequence). The CDR3 is CSARDRASGHTDTQYF. The CDR3 region has the DNA TGCAGTGCTAGAGATCGGGCTAGCGGGCACACAGATACGCAGTATTTT.